This TCR beta chain was captured in a study of T cells in Graves' hyperthyroidism and ophthalmopathy. Study-wide background: At the time of initial diagnosis and before any treatment, peripheral blood was collected.

V was clipped by 6 bases and J by 10 bases, with 24 bases between them. There are 15 residues in the CDR3. Germline V CDR1 and CDR2: MNHNS, SASEGT. Amplified TCR beta CDR3 regions came from RNA transcripts. RT-PCR in the first round (using the HTBI primer set) targeted the TCR CDR3. TCRdb independently ran MiXCR on the multiplex PCR reads; one entry per CDR3 protein. The repertoire consists of around 570,000 distinct CDR3 sequences, with 20% occurring once and the leading ten covering 47%. Duration under 3 months, a NOSPECS grade of at least 4, and a Clinical Activity Score of at least 3 characterized the ophthalmopathy patients. A patient was excluded if there was uncontrolled infection, other autoimmune disease, pregnancy or lactation.

The TCR sequence derives from a man aged 35-49 years with Graves' ophthalmopathy. The sequenced sample was blood. V gene TRBV6-1 combines with J gene TRBJ1-2, with TRBD1 as a possible D gene (6 bases). CDR3 loop: CASSPSQTGRRDYTF. CDR3 nucleotides: TGTGCCAGCAGCCCTAGCCAGACAGGCCGTCGAGACTACACCTTC.